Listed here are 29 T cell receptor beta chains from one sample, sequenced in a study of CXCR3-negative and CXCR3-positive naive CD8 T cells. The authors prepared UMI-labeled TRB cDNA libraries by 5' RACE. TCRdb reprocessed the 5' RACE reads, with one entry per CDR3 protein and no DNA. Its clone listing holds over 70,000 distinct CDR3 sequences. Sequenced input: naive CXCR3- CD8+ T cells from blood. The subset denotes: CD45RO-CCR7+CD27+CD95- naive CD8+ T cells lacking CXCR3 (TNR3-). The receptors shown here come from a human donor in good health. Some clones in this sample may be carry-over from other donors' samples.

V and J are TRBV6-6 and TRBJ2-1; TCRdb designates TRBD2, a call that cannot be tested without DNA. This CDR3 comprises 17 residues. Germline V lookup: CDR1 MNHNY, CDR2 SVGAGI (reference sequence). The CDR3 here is CASTPDRTSGGNNEQFF.

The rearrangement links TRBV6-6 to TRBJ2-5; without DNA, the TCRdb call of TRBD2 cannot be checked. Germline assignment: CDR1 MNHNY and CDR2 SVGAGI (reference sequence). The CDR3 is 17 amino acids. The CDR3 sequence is CASSPPLAGGGQETQYF.

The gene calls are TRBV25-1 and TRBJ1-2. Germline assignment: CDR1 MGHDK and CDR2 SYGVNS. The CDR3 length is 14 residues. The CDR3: CASSENTDNYGYTF.

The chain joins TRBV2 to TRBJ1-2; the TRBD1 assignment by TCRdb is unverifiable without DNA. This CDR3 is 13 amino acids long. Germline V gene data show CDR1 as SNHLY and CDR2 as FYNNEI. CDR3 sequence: CASSSGSADGYTF.

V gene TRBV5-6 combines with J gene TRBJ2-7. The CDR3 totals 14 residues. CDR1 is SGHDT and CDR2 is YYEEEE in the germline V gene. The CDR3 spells CASSLTEGLYEQYF.

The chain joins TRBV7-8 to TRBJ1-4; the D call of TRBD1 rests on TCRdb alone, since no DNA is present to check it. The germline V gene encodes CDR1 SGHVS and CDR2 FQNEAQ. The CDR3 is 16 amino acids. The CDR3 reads CASSLFPGATSEKLFF. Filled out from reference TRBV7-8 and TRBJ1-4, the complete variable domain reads GAGVSQSPRYKVAKRGQDVALRCDPISGHVSLFWYQQALGQGPEFLTYFQNEAQLDKSGLPSDRFFAERPEGSVSTLKIQRTQQEDSAVYLCASSLFPGATSEKLFFGSGTQLSVL.

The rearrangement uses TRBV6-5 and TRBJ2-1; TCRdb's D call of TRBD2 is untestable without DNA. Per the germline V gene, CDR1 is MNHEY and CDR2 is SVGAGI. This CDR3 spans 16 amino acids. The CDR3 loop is CASSQLDGGAHNEQFF.

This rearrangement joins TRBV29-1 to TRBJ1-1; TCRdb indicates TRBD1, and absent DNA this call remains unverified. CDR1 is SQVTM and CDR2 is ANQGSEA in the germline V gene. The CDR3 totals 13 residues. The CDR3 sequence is CSVGRQGATEAFF.

The CDR3 sequence: CSVEAGNTGELFF. This chain links TRBV29-1 with TRBJ2-2. The CDR3 is 13 amino acids. The germline V gene encodes CDR1 SQVTM and CDR2 ANQGSEA.

The CDR3 reads CASSPTGGGGSPLHF. The rearrangement links TRBV6-2 or TRBV6-3 to TRBJ1-6; TCRdb designates TRBD1, a call that cannot be tested without DNA. Germline V lookup: CDR1 MNHEY, CDR2 SVGEGT. The CDR3 length is 15 residues.

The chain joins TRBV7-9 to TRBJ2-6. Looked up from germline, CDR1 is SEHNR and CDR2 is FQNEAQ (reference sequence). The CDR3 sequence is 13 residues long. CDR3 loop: CARDGPGANVLTF.

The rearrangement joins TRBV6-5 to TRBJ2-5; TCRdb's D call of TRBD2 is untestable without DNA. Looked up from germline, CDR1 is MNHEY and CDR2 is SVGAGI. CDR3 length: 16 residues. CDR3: CASSSVAGRYQETQYF.

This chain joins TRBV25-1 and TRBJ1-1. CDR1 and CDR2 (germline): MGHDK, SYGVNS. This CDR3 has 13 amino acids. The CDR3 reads CASRFQEGTEAFF.

CDR3: CASHFNPGTSGGLSTDTQCF. The gene calls are TRBV28 and TRBJ2-3; TCRdb reports TRBD2, a call that lacks DNA to check it against. The CDR3 spans 20 residues. The germline V gene encodes CDR1 MDHEN and CDR2 SYDVKM.

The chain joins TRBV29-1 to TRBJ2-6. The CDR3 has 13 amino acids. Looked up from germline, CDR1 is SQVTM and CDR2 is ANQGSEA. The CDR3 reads CSMLAAGANVLTF.

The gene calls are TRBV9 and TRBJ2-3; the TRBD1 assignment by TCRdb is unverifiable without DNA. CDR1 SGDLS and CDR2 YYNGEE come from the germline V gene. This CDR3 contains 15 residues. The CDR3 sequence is CASSDGTGMADTQYF.

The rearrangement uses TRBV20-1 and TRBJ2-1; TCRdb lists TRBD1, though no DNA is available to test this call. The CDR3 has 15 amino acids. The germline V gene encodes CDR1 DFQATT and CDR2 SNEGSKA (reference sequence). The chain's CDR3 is CSARDFAGDYNEQFF.

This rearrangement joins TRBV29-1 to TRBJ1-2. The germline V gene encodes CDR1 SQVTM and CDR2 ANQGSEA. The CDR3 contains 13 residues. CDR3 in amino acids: CSVEDPENYGYTF.

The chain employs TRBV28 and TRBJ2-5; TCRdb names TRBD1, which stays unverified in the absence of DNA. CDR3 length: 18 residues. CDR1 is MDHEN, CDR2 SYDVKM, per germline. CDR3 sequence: CASRHLGGWTGDQETQYF. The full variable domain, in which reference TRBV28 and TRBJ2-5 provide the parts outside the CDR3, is DVKVTQSSRYLVKRTGEKVFLECVQDMDHENMFWYRQDPGLGLRLIYFSYDVKMKEKGDIPEGYSVSREKKERFSLILESASTNQTSMYLCASRHLGGWTGDQETQYFGPGTRLLVL.

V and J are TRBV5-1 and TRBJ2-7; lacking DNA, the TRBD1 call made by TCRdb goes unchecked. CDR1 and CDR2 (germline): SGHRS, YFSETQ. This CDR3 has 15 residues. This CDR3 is CASSFGTGRPYEQYF.

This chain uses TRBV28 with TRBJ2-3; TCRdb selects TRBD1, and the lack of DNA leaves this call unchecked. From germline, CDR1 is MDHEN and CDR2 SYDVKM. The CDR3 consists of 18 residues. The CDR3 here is CASSFPSYLAHLGVTQYF.

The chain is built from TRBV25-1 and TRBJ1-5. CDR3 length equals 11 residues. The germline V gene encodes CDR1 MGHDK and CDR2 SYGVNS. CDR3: CASRWDQPQHF.

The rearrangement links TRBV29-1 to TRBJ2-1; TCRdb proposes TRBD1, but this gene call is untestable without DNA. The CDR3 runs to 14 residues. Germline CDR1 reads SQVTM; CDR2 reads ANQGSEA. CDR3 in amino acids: CSVSGVSSYNEQFF.

This CDR3 reads CASSFRGAEAGGLFF. V usage is TRBV7-6 and J usage is TRBJ2-2; TCRdb indicates TRBD1, and absent DNA this call remains unverified. This CDR3 has 15 residues. In germline, CDR1 is SGHVS, CDR2 FNYEAQ.

The CDR3 reads CASSPGVPEQFF. The chain links TRBV7-9 to TRBJ2-1; without DNA, the TCRdb call of TRBD1 cannot be checked. Germline V gene lookup returns CDR1 SEHNR and CDR2 FQNEAQ (reference sequence). The CDR3 has 12 residues.

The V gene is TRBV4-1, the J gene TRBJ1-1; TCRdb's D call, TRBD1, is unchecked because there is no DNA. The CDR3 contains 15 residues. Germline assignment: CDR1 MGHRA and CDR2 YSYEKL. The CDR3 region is CASSPHGAGNTEAFF.

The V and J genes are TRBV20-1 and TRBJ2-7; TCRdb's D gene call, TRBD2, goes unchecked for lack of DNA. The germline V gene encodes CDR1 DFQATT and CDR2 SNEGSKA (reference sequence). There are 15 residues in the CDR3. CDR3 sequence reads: CSATARGTNSYEQYF.

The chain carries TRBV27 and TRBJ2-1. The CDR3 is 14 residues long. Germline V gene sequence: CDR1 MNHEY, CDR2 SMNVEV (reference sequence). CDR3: CASSLTGAYNEQFF.

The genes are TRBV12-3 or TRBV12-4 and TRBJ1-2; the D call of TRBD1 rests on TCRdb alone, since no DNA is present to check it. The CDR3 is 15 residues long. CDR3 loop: CASSPGTGPGYGYTF.